This section outlines one T cell receptor beta chain sequence together with its context. Antigen specificity is unknown. This sample was included in a study of cytomegalovirus exposure and HLA in healthy donors. Whole-study findings and limits: Researchers counted 164 TCR beta chains as cytomegalovirus-associated.

PCR was performed using 60 Vbeta and 13 Jbeta primers. Assay used: immunoSEQ multiplex PCR; TCRdb lists only in-frame clones, some missing. Altogether under 150,000 clones are present, about two thirds being singletons, with the ten largest covering around 2.7%. Per germline, CDR1 MNHEY and CDR2 SVGAGI. Trimming at V came to 2 bases and at J to 11 bases, leaving 5 bases not matched to a gene. The CDR3 has 12 residues. The V call is TRBV6-5, the J call TRBJ2-7; TRBD1 aligns across 8 bases. Sequencing input: PBMCs. This receptor was taken from a woman aged 55-70 years in good health and CMV-seropositive. The CDR3 spells CASSYGQGIEYF. The CDR3 coding sequence is TGTGCCAGCAGTTACGGACAGGGCATCGAGTACTTC.